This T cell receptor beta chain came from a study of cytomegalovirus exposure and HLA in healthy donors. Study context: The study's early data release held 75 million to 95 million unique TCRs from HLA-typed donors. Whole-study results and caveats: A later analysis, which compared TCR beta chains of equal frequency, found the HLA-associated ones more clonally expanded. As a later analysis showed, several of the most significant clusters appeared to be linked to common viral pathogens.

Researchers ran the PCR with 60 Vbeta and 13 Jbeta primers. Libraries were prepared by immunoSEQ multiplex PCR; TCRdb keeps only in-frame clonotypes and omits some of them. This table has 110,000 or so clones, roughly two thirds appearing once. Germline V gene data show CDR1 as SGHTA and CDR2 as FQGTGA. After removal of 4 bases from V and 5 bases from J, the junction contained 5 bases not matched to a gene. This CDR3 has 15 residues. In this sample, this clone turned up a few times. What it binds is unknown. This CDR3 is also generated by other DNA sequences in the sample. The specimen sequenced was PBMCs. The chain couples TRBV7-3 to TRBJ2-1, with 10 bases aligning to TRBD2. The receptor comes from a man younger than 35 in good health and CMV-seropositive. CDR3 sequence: CASSSASGGHNEQFF. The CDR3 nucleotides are TGTGCCAGCAGCTCTGCTAGCGGGGGACACAATGAGCAGTTCTTC.